The entry below gives a single T cell receptor beta chain sequence along with its context. The antigen it binds to is not known. One base away there is no much larger clone; base qualities are not given. The sample is drawn from a study of CD8 T cells in Susac syndrome (dated by TCRdb to 2018 to 2020). Looking at the study overall: The study used repertoire sequencing to test whether antigen drove CD8+ T cell activation and differentiation in Susac syndrome. What the work shows at the level of the full study, not this receptor alone: The number of individuals in the TCR sequencing and HLA analysis was acknowledged as relatively small.

Peripheral blood CD8+ and CD4+ T cells from healthy donors, Susac syndrome patients and multiple sclerosis patients were profiled using high-throughput TCR beta sequencing. Treatment-naive patients with stable or active relapsing-remitting disease fulfilling revised McDonald criteria were used as multiple sclerosis controls. Bulk CD8+ and CD4+ T cells were purified by magnetic negative isolation, whereas CD8+ TEMRA cells were enriched by FACS. Blood was drawn into EDTA tubes, processed within 24 hours, and PBMCs were isolated by density gradient centrifugation. PBMCs intended for TCR sequencing were cryopreserved in liquid nitrogen and were subsequently thawed in a 37 degrees C water bath. Purity of sorted or isolated CD4+, CD8+ and CD8+ TEMRA cells was at least 90%. RNA was extracted using the RNeasy kit, and roughly 0.5 to 1 ug of the RNA was reverse transcribed with random hexamers. The immunoSEQ multiplex PCR assay, which covers 54 Vbeta and 13 Jbeta segments, was used to amplify TCR beta CDR3 regions. To correct PCR amplification bias, a synthetic template baseline was used for both primer optimization and computational correction. The paper's processing steps were these. Reads were annotated to V, D and J genes according to IMGT and were analyzed with immunoSEQ Analyzer, with only productive sequences retained. Clonality was computed as one minus Shannon entropy normalized by log2 of the number of productive unique sequences. For each patient and control, public and private clones were evaluated within the 100 most prevalent clones. Clones were defined as Susac-specific if absent from the healthy and MS cohorts, from 1052 published viral clones and from other ImmuneACCESS disease sequences. TCRdb took the public reads, trimmed them with fastp at Q25, ran MiXCR for clone calling and kept in-frame beta chains. Every CDR3 protein is listed once, alongside the most common genes and DNA of its rows. The V and J calls were not made by the authors but by TCRdb's processing. This sample comprises 250,000 or so distinct CDR3 sequences, roughly 93% of them detected only once. Less than 0.075% of the sample belongs to the ten largest clones.

The TCR was taken from a human donor with multiple sclerosis. The sequencing input was CD4+ T cells from PBMCs.

The CDR3 amino acid sequence is: CASSLGGTSNQPQHF. The DNA reads as follows: TGTGCCAGCAGCTTGGGCGGGACCAGCAATCAGCCCCAGCATTTT. The rearranged chain carries TRBV11-2 and TRBJ1-5; a tentative D call is TRBD1 (5 bases match). Relative to germline, V is 3 bases shorter and J is 1 base shorter, with 10 bases between their ends. There are 15 amino acids in the CDR3, from cysteine to phenylalanine inclusive. The CDR3 DNA has 45 bases and is translated from base 1. From a lookup of the germline V gene, CDR1 and CDR2 are SGHAT and FQNNGV.